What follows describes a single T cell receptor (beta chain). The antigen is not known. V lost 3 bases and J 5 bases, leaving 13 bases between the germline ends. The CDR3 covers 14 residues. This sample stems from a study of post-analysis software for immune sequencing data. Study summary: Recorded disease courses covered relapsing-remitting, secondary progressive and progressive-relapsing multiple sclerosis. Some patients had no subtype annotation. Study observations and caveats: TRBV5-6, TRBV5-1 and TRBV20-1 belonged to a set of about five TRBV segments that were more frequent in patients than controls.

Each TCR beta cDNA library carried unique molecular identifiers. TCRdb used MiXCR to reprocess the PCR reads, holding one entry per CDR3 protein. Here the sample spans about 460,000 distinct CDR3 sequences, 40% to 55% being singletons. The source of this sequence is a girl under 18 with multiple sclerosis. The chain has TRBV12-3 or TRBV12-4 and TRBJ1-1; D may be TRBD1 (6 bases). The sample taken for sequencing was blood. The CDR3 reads CASSFRGRKTEAFF. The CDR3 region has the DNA TGTGCCAGCAGTTTCAGGGGACGAAAAACTGAAGCTTTCTTT.